This T cell receptor (beta chain) was observed in a study of patients and donors after allogeneic stem cell transplantation. Each CDR3 protein gets one entry after TCRdb re-called the RT-PCR reads with MiXCR. The table shows about 160,000 distinct CDR3 sequences, with over 30% occurring only once. This clonotype was detected only a few times. Germline V gene data show CDR1 as SGDLS and CDR2 as YYNGEE. Trimming at V came to 3 bases and at J to 0 bases, leaving 5 bases not matched to a gene. This CDR3 is built from 15 residues. The rearrangement joins TRBV9 to TRBJ1-1; 7 bases fit TRBD1. Specimen: blood, either unsorted or a sorted T cell fraction (not recorded which). The TCR sequence derives from a human donor who was either an allogeneic HSCT recipient or a stem cell or donor lymphocyte infusion donor (not recorded which). It is not recorded whose cells these are; they may come from a transplant donor. CDR3 protein: CASSDRRGMNTEAFF. In DNA, the CDR3 is TGTGCCAGCAGCGACCGCAGGGGGATGAACACTGAAGCTTTCTTT.